The T cell receptor (beta chain) under discussion was sequenced for a study of blood T cell repertoires in COVID-19. In the study overall: Italy, Spain and the United States were the sources of the convalescent and acute COVID-19 samples. The cDNA or gDNA used as material had been derived from T cells, B-cell-depleted T cells, or PBMCs.

In the original analysis: Amplification with reference gene primers provided the estimates of nucleated cell counts. TCRdb's table, derived via immunoSEQ multiplex PCR, lists solely in-frame clones and lacks some. V and J calls and clone size are copied from that table; D and trimming were computed from the DNA. Of about 59,000 clones in the sample, 65% to 80% were seen once. The CDR3 spans 16 residues. With 1 base clipped from V and 3 bases from J, the junction kept 7 bases outside the gene matches. The germline V gene encodes CDR1 LGHNA and CDR2 YSLEER. The J gene is TRBJ2-7, the V gene TRBV4-3, with 9 bases identical to TRBD2. The material sequenced was peripheral blood. This TCR came from a human donor in a cohort sampled during active COVID-19. DNA of the CDR3: TGCGCCAGCAGCCAAGTATCAGCGGGAGGCCACTACGAGCAGTACTTC. This gives the protein CASSQVSAGGHYEQYF.